The 21 T cell receptor beta chains presented below share a single source sample, sequenced in a study of blood T cell repertoires in COVID-19. This table comes from immunoSEQ multiplex PCR, and its TCRdb copy is limited to in-frame clones, with some not included. The sample yields 100,000 to 150,000 clones, about 88% seen once. The sample taken for sequencing was PBMCs or T cells enriched from blood (not recorded which). Source of these receptors: a woman aged 50 to 65 who had recovered from COVID-19.

The V and J genes are TRBV11-3 and TRBJ1-1, with 9 bases fitting TRBD1. CDR1 is SGHNT, CDR2 YENEEA, per germline. The CDR3 extends over 13 amino acids. The V and J ends lost 5 bases and 8 bases, in that order; junction bases with no gene match: 6. The DNA of the CDR3 is TGTGCCAGCAGCCCCTGGGACAGGGTCGAAGCTTTCTTT. Protein sequence: CASSPWDRVEAFF.

The chain employs TRBV29-1 and TRBJ2-3, with 10 bases lining up with TRBD1. CDR3 length: 19 residues. Germline V lookup: CDR1 SQVTM, CDR2 ANQGSEA. J gave up 0 bases and V 5 bases, and 17 bases lay outside the gene matches. The CDR3 reads CSVCFRDRGARGSTDTQYF. In DNA form, the CDR3 reads TGCAGCGTTTGTTTTAGGGACAGGGGAGCCCGAGGCAGCACAGATACGCAGTATTTT.

The DNA for the CDR3 is TGTGCCAGCAGCCCCGAGGACAGGGAGTACAATGAGCAGTTCTTC. Its translation: CASSPEDREYNEQFF. The rearrangement joins TRBV7-3 to TRBJ2-1, with 8 bases identical to TRBD1. The V and J ends lost 5 bases and 4 bases, in that order; junction bases with no gene match: 7. The CDR3 loop spans 15 amino acids. Per the germline V gene, CDR1 is SGHTA and CDR2 is FQGTGA.

This chain connects TRBV5-1 to TRBJ2-3; possibly TRBD1 for D (5 bases). V lost 0 bases to trimming and J lost 4 bases, with 12 bases between them. In germline, CDR1 is SGHRS, CDR2 YFSETQ. CDR3 length equals 15 residues. CDR3 sequence: CASSLGQQGADTQYF. CDR3 sequence (DNA): TGCGCCAGCAGCTTGGGCCAGCAGGGCGCAGATACGCAGTATTTT.

The CDR3 reads CASSPGQVLGKLFF. The CDR3 DNA sequence: TGTGCCAGTAGTCCCGGACAGGTTCTTGGAAAACTGTTTTTT. The genes are TRBV19 and TRBJ1-4; 7 nucleotides match TRBD1. Germline CDR1 LNHDA, CDR2 SQIVND (reference sequence). The CDR3 covers 14 residues. After removal of 5 bases from V and 10 bases from J, the junction contained 10 bases not matched to a gene.

The J gene is TRBJ1-5, the V gene TRBV7-2; weak D call: TRBD1 (5 bases). The CDR3 runs to 15 residues. V lost 6 bases to trimming and J lost 2 bases, with 14 bases between them. Germline V lookup: CDR1 SGHTA, CDR2 FQGNSA. The CDR3 here is CASSQGLGGNQPQHF. The CDR3 nucleotides are TGTGCCAGCAGTCAAGGGCTAGGGGGCAATCAGCCCCAGCATTTT.

The V and J genes are TRBV13 and TRBJ1-2, with D perhaps matching TRBD1 (5 bases). Trimming stripped 5 bases from V and 6 bases from J, with 10 bases between. The CDR3 has 12 residues. Germline lookup yields CDR1 PRHDT and CDR2 FYEKMQ (reference sequence). CDR3 nucleotide sequence: TGTGCCAGCAGCCAGCAGGGAAATGGCTACACCTTC. This translates into CASSQQGNGYTF.

The V and J genes are TRBV7-6 and TRBJ2-1; TRBD1 matches 9 bases. The CDR3 consists of 15 residues. V trimming: 6 bases; J trimming: 7 bases; junction bases outside the gene matches: 10. Germline loops: CDR1 SGHVS, CDR2 FNYEAQ. The CDR3 region is CASSSGTGLVNEQFF. CDR3 DNA: TGTGCCAGCAGTTCAGGGACAGGGTTAGTAAATGAGCAGTTCTTC.

The V gene is TRBV29-1, the J gene TRBJ2-7, with D unresolved. The CDR3 has 12 residues. The germline gives CDR1 SQVTM, CDR2 ANQGSEA. V gave up 3 bases and J gave up 1 base, with 7 bases separating them. CDR3 nucleotide sequence: TGCAGCGTTGAGGTTCAGTCCTACGAGCAGTACTTC. Amino acid sequence: CSVEVQSYEQYF.

This chain uses TRBV7-9 with TRBJ2-5; D gene ambiguous. The CDR3 is 14 amino acids. V lost 5 bases and J 5 bases, leaving 15 bases between the germline ends. Looked up from germline, CDR1 is SEHNR and CDR2 is FQNEAQ (reference sequence). CDR3: CASSPRERSETQYF. CDR3 bases: TGTGCCAGCAGCCCAAGAGAACGGTCGGAGACCCAGTACTTC.

The chain is built from TRBV6-4 and TRBJ2-4; TRBD1 agrees at 7 bases. CDR3 size: 14 residues. V lost 7 bases, J lost 8 bases, and 11 bases stayed unmatched. Germline V CDR1 and CDR2: MRHNA, SNTAGT. In DNA, the CDR3 is TGTGCCAGCATCCCCCCCCCAGGGGGATACATTCAGTACTTC. Protein product: CASIPPPGGYIQYF.

The chain joins TRBV29-1 to TRBJ1-1; 10 bases line up with TRBD1. Trimming cost V 6 bases and J 5 bases; bases outside gene matches: 6. Germline lookup yields CDR1 SQVTM and CDR2 ANQGSEA. The CDR3 length is 13 residues. CDR3 DNA sequence: TGCAGCGTGGGACAGGGGATACGGACTGAAGCTTTCTTT. It encodes CSVGQGIRTEAFF. Looking up the rest from reference TRBV29-1 and TRBJ1-1 gives the full variable domain: SAVISQKPSRDICQRGTSLTIQCQVDSQVTMMFWYRQQPGQSLTLIATANQGSEATYESGFVIDKFPISRPNLTFSTLTVSNMSPEDSSIYLCSVGQGIRTEAFFGQGTRLTVV.

The CDR3 is CASSFEGSYNEQFF. DNA of the CDR3: TGTGCCAGCAGTTTTGAGGGCTCCTACAATGAGCAGTTCTTC. The chain uses TRBV27 and TRBJ2-1, with D maybe TRBD2 (5 bases). This CDR3 contains 14 residues. Trimming left V 3 bases short and J 0 bases short, with 6 bases between. The germline V gene encodes CDR1 MNHEY and CDR2 SMNVEV (reference sequence).

This clone was picked up one time. This chain joins TRBV6-5 and TRBJ2-1; D gene unclear. V dropped 1 base and J dropped 6 bases, with 10 bases sitting between them. CDR3 length equals 14 residues. Germline V gene data show CDR1 as MNHEY and CDR2 as SVGAGI. The CDR3 spells CASSYFGWFNEQFF. CDR3 nucleotide sequence: TGTGCCAGCAGTTACTTTGGCTGGTTCAATGAGCAGTTCTTC.

In this sample, this clone turned up a few times. The V gene is TRBV3-1 (or the pseudogene TRBV3-2), the J gene TRBJ1-1; D remains unclear. The CDR3 loop spans 14 amino acids. V shed 5 bases and J shed 1 base, with 11 bases lying between them. Germline assignment: CDR1 LGHDT and CDR2 YNNKEL (reference sequence). CDR3 protein: CASSARTTNTEAFF. CDR3 DNA sequence: TGTGCCAGCAGCGCCAGGACTACGAACACTGAAGCTTTCTTT.

The chain links TRBV2 to TRBJ1-5, with a tentative D call TRBD1 (5 bases). The CDR3 spans 11 residues. Trimming pared 6 bases from V and 11 bases from J, leaving 11 bases between. The V gene's germline CDR1 is SNHLY and CDR2 FYNNEI. The CDR3 reads CASRDTVAQHF. DNA of the CDR3: TGTGCCAGCAGGGACACCGTGGCCCAGCATTTT.

This chain joins TRBV5-6 and TRBJ2-3, with 7 bases fitting TRBD1. Germline CDR1 SGHDT, CDR2 YYEEEE. The CDR3 runs to 14 residues. With V trimmed by 4 bases and J by 3 bases, 5 bases remained unmatched. The CDR3: CASSPETGTDTQYF. CDR3 in DNA: TGTGCCAGCAGCCCAGAGACAGGGACAGATACGCAGTATTTT.

The chain combines TRBV5-1 with TRBJ2-3; 9 bases are a match to TRBD2. Germline trimming cut 4 bases from V and 2 bases from J; bases unmatched to any gene: 8. The CDR3 consists of 16 residues. Germline V lookup: CDR1 SGHRS, CDR2 YFSETQ. The CDR3 sequence: CASSLPSGGNTDTQYF. The DNA of the CDR3 is TGCGCCAGCAGCCTTCCCAGCGGGGGGAACACAGATACGCAGTATTTT.

This clone showed up just once. The CDR3 DNA sequence: TGCGCCAGCAGCCAATTGCCGGGACAGACCTACAATGAGCAGTTCTTC. This gives the protein CASSQLPGQTYNEQFF. The rearrangement joins TRBV5-1 to TRBJ2-1; 7 bases line up with TRBD1. CDR3 length: 16 residues. V lost 4 bases and J lost 2; bases outside the gene matches: 9. Germline V lookup: CDR1 SGHRS, CDR2 YFSETQ. Complete variable domain (other parts from reference TRBV5-1 and TRBJ2-1): KAGVTQTPRYLIKTRGQQVTLSCSPISGHRSVSWYQQTPGQGLQFLFEYFSETQRNKGNFPGRFSGRQFSNSRSEMNVSTLELGDSALYLCASSQLPGQTYNEQFFGPGTRLTVL.

The chain is built from TRBV9 and TRBJ1-5, with D tentatively TRBD1 (5 bases). Germline values: CDR1 SGDLS, CDR2 YYNGEE. Trimming removed 3 bases from V and 0 bases from J, with 13 bases in between. The CDR3 has 16 residues. The CDR3 reads CASSEGWKNSNQPQHF. Written as DNA, the CDR3 is TGTGCCAGCAGCGAGGGGTGGAAAAATAGCAATCAGCCCCAGCATTTT.

The rearrangement links TRBV7-2 to TRBJ1-6; possible D gene TRBD1, 5 bases. In germline, CDR1 is SGHTA, CDR2 FQGNSA. CDR3 length equals 15 residues. Deletions cut 4 bases from V and 3 bases from J, with 10 bases between. The CDR3 bases are TGTGCCAGCAGCTCGCAGGGAAACTATAATTCACCCCTCCACTTT. Translated: CASSSQGNYNSPLHF.